The following is a TCR beta chain sequence with its context. Its antigen is undetermined. CDR3 regions of TCR beta were amplified from RNA transcripts. A first-round RT-PCR used HTBI primers, followed by a second-round multiplex PCR. TCRdb passed the multiplex PCR reads through MiXCR, listing each CDR3 protein once. The sample has more than 1,000,000 distinct CDR3 sequences, 35% to 45% seen once. The data belong to a study of Graves' ophthalmopathy and Graves' hyperthyroidism. Study-wide points: Detected in blood as well were most expanded thyroid clonotypes with frequency above 0.001. The model flagged ophthalmopathy progression at over 60% sensitivity and around 77% specificity.

The CDR3 is 15 amino acids. Trimming left V 1 base short and J 6 bases short, with 13 bases between. Germline-derived CDR1 and CDR2 are SGHTA and FQGNSA. No donor had other autoimmune disease, uncontrolled infection, pregnancy or lactation. Sequencing was carried out using peripheral blood or thyroid tissue (not recorded which). The receptor comes from an adult man with Graves' hyperthyroidism. The J gene is TRBJ1-5, the V gene TRBV7-2, with D possibly TRBD1 on 6 matching bases. The CDR3 nucleotides read TGTGCCAGCAGCTTAGGGGGGGCTAGGACTCAGCCCCAGCATTTT. Amino acids: CASSLGGARTQPQHF.